This T cell receptor beta chain was identified during a study of human T cells and chemical hapten exposure. Study conclusions and caveats: Having alopecia, donors may respond immunologically unlike healthy people. Counts of expanded TCRs at PT1 were positively correlated with patch test score.

Described time point: patch test 1, 2 weeks after DPC sensitization. The treatment was: therapeutic diphenylcyclopropenone sensitization with weekly scalp DPC. Sample donors consisted of patients with alopecia, aged 18 to 70 years, who were suitable for DPC. In germline, CDR1 is SGHRS, CDR2 YFSETQ. The CDR3 spans 14 residues. The germline V and J ends were trimmed by 1 base and 5 bases, with 9 bases remaining between them. Authors' data handling: Sample-level TCR yields exhibited a median of roughly 96,000, with a range of about 23,224 to 700,000. TCRdb analysed the RACE reads with MiXCR anew, one entry per CDR3 protein. Clone size and V and J calls follow TCRdb, not the original study. Of roughly 120,000 distinct CDR3 sequences listed, about 12% are singletons. This clonotype has more than one count but fewer than ten. Its antigen is currently unknown.

The gene calls are TRBV5-1 and TRBJ1-4; D may be TRBD1 (5 bases). This sequence originates from a woman aged 50 to 60 with alopecia areata. Some clones in this sample may be carry-over from other donors' samples. The sample here was whole blood, taken in connection with sensitization to the hapten diphenylcyclopropenone (DPC). The CDR3 DNA sequence: TGCGCCAGCAGCTTGCTGGAGGGGAATGAAAAACTGTTTTTT. Translated, it gives CASSLLEGNEKLFF. Supplemented by reference TRBV5-1 and TRBJ1-4, the full variable domain reads KAGVTQTPRYLIKTRGQQVTLSCSPISGHRSVSWYQQTPGQGLQFLFEYFSETQRNKGNFPGRFSGRQFSNSRSEMNVSTLELGDSALYLCASSLLEGNEKLFFGSGTQLSVL.